The 4 T cell receptor beta chains presented below share a single source sample, sequenced in a study of shared clonotypes between healthy human individuals. Profiled with immunoSEQ multiplex PCR; TCRdb holds only in-frame clones, not every one. The table lists some 1,900,000 clones, around 96% of them singletons, with around 1.2% in the top ten. Naive CD8 cells comprised CD45RO-negative, CCR7-positively selected cells, excluding terminally differentiated effector memory CD45RA+ cells. The sample taken for sequencing was naive CD8+ T cells sorted from blood. The receptors come from a man aged 18 to 30 in good health.

The chain carries TRBV2 and TRBJ1-2; D remains ambiguous. This CDR3 spans 10 amino acids. The V end lost 10 bases, the J end lost 8 bases, and 11 bases lay between the germline ends. Per germline, CDR1 SNHLY and CDR2 FYNNEI. Written as DNA, the CDR3 is TGTGCCACCGAAAGAACCGGCTACACCTTC. Amino acid sequence: CATERTGYTF.

This rearrangement joins TRBV4-3 to TRBJ2-7; D may be TRBD2 (5 bases). CDR3 size: 14 residues. Trimming took off 0 bases at V and 6 bases at J, with 12 bases between the two ends. The germline CDR1 and CDR2 sequences are LGHNA and YSLEER. Here the CDR3 DNA reads TGCGCCAGCAGCCAAGATGGTATCGGAGGCGAGCAGTACTTC. Amino acids: CASSQDGIGGEQYF.

The chain links TRBV19 to TRBJ1-5; D remains unclear. The germline V gene encodes CDR1 LNHDA and CDR2 SQIVND (reference sequence). Trimming left V 7 bases short and J 1 base short, with 17 bases between. This CDR3 comprises 16 residues. The CDR3 DNA sequence: TGTGCCAGTACCCTAGGCCCGGGGTTAAGCAATCAGCCCCAGCATTTT. This translates into CASTLGPGLSNQPQHF. The variable domain in full, with the rest retrieved from reference TRBV19 and TRBJ1-5, is DGGITQSPKYLFRKEGQNVTLSCEQNLNHDAMYWYRQDPGQGLRLIYYSQIVNDFQKGDIAEGYSVSREKKESFPLTVTSAQKNPTAFYLCASTLGPGLSNQPQHFGDGTRLSIL.

The chain has TRBV2 and TRBJ2-2, with TRBD2 matching over 8 bases. Germline V gene lookup returns CDR1 SNHLY and CDR2 FYNNEI. V gave up 5 bases and J gave up 2 bases; unmatched junction bases: 4. This CDR3 contains 15 residues. CDR3 bases: TGTGCCAGCAGTTGGACTAGCTTAAACACCGGGGAGCTGTTTTTT. This codes for CASSWTSLNTGELFF. The entire variable domain, with the rest obtained from reference TRBV2 and TRBJ2-2, is as follows: EPEVTQTPSHQVTQMGQEVILRCVPISNHLYFYWYRQILGQKVEFLVSFYNNEISEKSEIFDDQFSVERPDGSNFTLKIRSTKLEDSAMYFCASSWTSLNTGELFFGEGSRLTVL.